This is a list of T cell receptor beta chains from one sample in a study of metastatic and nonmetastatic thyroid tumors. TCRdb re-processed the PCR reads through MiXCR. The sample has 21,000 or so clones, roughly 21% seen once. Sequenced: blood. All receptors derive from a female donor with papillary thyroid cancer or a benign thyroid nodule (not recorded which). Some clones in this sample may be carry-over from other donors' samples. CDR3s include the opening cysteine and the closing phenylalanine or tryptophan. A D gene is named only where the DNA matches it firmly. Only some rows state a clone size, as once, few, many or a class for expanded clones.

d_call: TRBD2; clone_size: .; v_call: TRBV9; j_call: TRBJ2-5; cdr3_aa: CASSVAGLVQETQYF; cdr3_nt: TGTGCCAGCAGCGTAGCCGGACTAGTTCAAGAGACCCAGTACTTC
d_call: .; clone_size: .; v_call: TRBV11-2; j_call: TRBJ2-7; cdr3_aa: CASSPEGAQDEQYF; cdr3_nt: TGTGCCAGCAGCCCTGAAGGGGCGCAGGACGAGCAGTACTTC
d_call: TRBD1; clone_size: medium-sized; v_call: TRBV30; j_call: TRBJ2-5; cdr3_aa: CAWSQGAGAETQYF; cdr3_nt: TGTGCCTGGAGTCAGGGGGCCGGAGCAGAGACCCAGTACTTC
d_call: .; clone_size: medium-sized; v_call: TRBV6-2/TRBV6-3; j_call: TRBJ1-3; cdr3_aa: CASSFDTIYF; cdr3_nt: TGTGCCAGCAGCTTCGACACCATATATTTT
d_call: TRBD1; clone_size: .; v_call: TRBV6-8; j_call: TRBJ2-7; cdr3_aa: CASGSPQGIYEQYF; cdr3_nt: TGTGCCAGCGGCTCCCCACAGGGGATCTACGAGCAGTACTTC
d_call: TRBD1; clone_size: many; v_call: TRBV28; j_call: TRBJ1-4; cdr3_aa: CASSLNRGQGWREKLFF; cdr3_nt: TGTGCCAGCAGTTTAAATAGAGGACAGGGCTGGAGGGAAAAACTGTTTTTT
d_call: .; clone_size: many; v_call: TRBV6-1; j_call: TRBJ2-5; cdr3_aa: CASSFQGQETQYF; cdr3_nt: TGTGCCAGCAGTTTTCAGGGACAAGAGACCCAGTACTTC
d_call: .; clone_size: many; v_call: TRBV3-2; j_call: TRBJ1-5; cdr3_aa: CASSQKNRRGDRGRCNQPQHF; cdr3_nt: TGTGCCAGCAGCCAAAAAAATCGGCGGGGGGACAGGGGGCGTTGCAATCAGCCCCAGCATTTT
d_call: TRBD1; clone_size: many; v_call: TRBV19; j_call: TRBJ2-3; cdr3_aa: CASSTTGGRNTQYF; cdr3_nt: TGTGCCAGTAGTACTACAGGGGGTAGGAATACGCAGTATTTT
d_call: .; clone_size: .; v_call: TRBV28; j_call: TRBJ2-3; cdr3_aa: CARAGPSTDTQYF; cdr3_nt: TGTGCCAGGGCGGGACCTTCCACAGATACGCAGTATTTT
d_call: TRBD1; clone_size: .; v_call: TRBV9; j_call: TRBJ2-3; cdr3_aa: CASSVAWRDRDTDTQYF; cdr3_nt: TGTGCCAGCAGCGTAGCGTGGAGGGACAGGGACACAGATACGCAGTATTTT
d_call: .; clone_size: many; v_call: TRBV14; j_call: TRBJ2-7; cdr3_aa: CASSQGHGIRYEQYF; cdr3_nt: TGTGCCAGCAGCCAAGGGCACGGGATCAGATACGAGCAGTACTTC
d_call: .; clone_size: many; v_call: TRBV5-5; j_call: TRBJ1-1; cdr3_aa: CASSLLHAEGEAFF; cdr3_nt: TGTGCCAGCAGCTTGCTGCACGCCGAGGGGGAAGCTTTCTTT
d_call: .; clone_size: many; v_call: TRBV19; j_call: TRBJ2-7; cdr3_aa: CASTPRGGHHPYEQYF; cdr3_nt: TGTGCCAGTACCCCAAGGGGGGGACACCACCCATACGAGCAGTACTTC
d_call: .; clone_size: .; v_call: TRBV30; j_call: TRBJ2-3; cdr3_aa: CAWTKGDMQYF; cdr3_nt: TGTGCCTGGACCAAGGGTGATATGCAGTATTTT
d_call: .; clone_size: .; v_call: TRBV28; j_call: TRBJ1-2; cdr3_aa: CASTNLYGYTF; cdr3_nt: TGTGCCAGCACTAACCTCTATGGCTACACCTTC
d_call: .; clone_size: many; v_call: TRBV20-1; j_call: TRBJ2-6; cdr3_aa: CSAQGQSSGANVLTF; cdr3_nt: TGCAGTGCCCAAGGACAGAGCTCTGGGGCCAACGTCCTGACTTTC
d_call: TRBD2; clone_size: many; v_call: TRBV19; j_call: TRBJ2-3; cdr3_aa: CASRLAGGDTQYF; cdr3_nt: TGTGCCAGTCGTCTAGCGGGAGGAGATACGCAGTATTTT
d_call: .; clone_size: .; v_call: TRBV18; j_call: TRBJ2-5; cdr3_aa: CASSPPVHVETQYF; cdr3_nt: TGTGCCAGCTCACCACCGGTGCATGTAGAGACCCAGTACTTC
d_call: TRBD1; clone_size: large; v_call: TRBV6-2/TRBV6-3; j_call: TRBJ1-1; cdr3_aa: CASSYEGAILGTEAFF; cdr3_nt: TGTGCCAGCAGTTACGAGGGGGCAATTCTAGGCACTGAAGCTTTCTTT
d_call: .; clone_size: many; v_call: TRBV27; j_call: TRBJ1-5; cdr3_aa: CASSWRADQPQHF; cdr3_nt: TGTGCCAGCTCGTGGAGGGCGGATCAGCCCCAGCATTTT
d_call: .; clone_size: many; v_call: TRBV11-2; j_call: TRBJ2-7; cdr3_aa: CASSLGFQGTEQYF; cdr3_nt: TGTGCCAGCAGCTTAGGGTTCCAGGGAACCGAGCAGTACTTC
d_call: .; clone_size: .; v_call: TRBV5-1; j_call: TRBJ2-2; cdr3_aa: CASSPASGCANTGELFF; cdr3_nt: TGCGCCAGCAGCCCGGCGTCAGGGTGCGCGAACACCGGGGAGCTGTTTTTT
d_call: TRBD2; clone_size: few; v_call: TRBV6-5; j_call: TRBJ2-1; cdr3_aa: CASSYSGYKKFF; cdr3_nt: TGTGCCAGCAGTTATAGCGGGTATAAGAAGTTCTTC
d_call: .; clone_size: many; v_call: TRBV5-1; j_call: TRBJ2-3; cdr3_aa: CASSLDRVGTDTQYF; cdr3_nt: TGCGCCAGCAGCTTGGACAGGGTGGGCACAGATACGCAGTATTTT
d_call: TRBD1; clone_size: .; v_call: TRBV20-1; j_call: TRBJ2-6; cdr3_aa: CSAQGQSSGSNVLTF; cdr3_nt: TGCAGTGCCCAGGGACAGAGCTCTGGGTCCAACGTCCTGACTTTC
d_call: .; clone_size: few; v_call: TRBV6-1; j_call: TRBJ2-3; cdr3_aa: CASSDPGGSTDTQYF; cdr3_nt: TGTGCCAGCAGTGACCCCGGCGGATCCACAGATACGCAGTATTTT
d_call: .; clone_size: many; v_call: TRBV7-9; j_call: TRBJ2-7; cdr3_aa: CASSLGSGEQYF; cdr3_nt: TGTGCCAGCAGCCTCGGGAGTGGCGAGCAGTACTTC
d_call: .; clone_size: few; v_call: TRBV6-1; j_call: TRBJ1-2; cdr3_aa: CASSPWGSLGYTF; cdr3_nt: TGTGCCAGCAGCCCTTGGGGTTCTTTGGGCTACACCTTC
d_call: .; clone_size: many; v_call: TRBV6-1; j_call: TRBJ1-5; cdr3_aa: CASSPPGVDQPQHF; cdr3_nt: TGTGCCAGCAGCCCCCCAGGGGTCGATCAGCCCCAGCATTTT
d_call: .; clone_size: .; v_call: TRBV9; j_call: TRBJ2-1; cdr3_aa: CASSVGIVSYNEQFF; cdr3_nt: TGTGCCAGCAGCGTAGGAATTGTTTCCTACAATGAGCAGTTCTTC
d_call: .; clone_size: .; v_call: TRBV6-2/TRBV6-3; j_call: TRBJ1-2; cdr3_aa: CASTDFLYGYTF; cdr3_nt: TGTGCCAGCACTGACTTCCTCTATGGCTACACCTTC
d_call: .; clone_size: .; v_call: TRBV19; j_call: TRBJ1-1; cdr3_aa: CASSIGGFAEAFF; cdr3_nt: TGTGCCAGTAGTATTGGTGGATTTGCTGAAGCTTTCTTT
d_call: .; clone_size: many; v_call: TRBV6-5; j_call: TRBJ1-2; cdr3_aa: CASSYSGATLYRYTF; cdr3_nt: TGTGCCAGCAGTTACTCGGGAGCCACCCTATATCGCTACACCTTC
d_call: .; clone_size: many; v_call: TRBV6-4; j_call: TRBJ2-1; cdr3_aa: CASSSDGAGNEQFF; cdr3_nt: TGTGCCAGCAGTTCCGATGGGGCCGGTAATGAGCAGTTCTTC
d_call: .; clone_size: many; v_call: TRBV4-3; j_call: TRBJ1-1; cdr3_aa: CASSPGVMGTEAFF; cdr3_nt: TGCGCCAGCAGCCCGGGTGTAATGGGGACTGAAGCTTTCTTT
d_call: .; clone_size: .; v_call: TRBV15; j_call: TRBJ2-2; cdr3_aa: CATSRDRAGVSGYLFF; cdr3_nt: TGTGCCACCAGCAGAGATCGCGCAGGGGTGTCCGGGTATCTGTTTTTT
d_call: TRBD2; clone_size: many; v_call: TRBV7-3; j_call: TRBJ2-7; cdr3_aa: CASSPRTSGSEQYF; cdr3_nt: TGTGCCAGCAGCCCCCGGACTAGCGGGAGCGAGCAGTACTTC
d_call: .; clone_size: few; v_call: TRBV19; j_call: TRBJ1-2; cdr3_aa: CASSEGGSSVYGYTF; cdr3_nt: TGTGCCAGTAGCGAGGGGGGTTCTTCTGTCTATGGCTACACCTTC
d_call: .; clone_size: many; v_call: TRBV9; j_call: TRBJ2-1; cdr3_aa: CASSGNSYNEQFF; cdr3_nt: TGTGCCAGCAGCGGAAACAGTTACAATGAGCAGTTCTTC
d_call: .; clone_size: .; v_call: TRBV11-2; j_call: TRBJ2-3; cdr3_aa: CASSLERSWGRDTQYF; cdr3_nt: TGTGCCAGCAGCTTAGAACGCTCATGGGGGAGAGATACGCAGTATTTT